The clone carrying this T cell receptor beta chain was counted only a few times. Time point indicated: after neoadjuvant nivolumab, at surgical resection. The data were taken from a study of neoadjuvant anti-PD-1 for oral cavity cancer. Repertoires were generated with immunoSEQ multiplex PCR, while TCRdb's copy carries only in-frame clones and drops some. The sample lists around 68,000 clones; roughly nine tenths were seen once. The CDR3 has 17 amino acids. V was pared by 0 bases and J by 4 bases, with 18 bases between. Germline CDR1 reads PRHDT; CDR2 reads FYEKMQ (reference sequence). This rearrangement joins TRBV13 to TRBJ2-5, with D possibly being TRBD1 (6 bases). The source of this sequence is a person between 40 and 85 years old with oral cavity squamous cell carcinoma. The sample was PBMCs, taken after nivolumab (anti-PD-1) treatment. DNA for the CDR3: TGTGCCAGCAGCTTAGGTGGCAGGGGAGTGATAGGAGAGACCCAGTACTTC. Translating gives CASSLGGRGVIGETQYF.